This section outlines one T cell receptor beta chain sequence together with its context. Its specificity is unknown. Mismatch repair deficiency was confirmed in all patients, by PCR or immunohistochemistry. This sample stems from a study of PD-1 blockade in mismatch repair-deficient tumors. Across the study: Patients had 12 mismatch repair-deficient cancer types, all previously treated and progressing. Study-wide points: After pembrolizumab, tumor-resident clones rose rapidly, then generally contracted before radiologic responses.

The data were produced by immunoSEQ multiplex PCR, yet TCRdb's version contains in-frame clones alone and is incomplete. The sample holds some 100,000 clones, approximately 80% seen once. Sequenced here: peripheral blood, sampled about eight months after starting pembrolizumab. This TCR derives from an adult with mismatch repair-deficient cancer.

CDR3 nucleotides: TGTGCCAGTATTGCGGACCATTTGTACAATCAGCCCCAGCATTTT. The encoded protein is CASIADHLYNQPQHF. The chain couples TRBV19 to TRBJ1-5; no reliable D call. CDR1 and CDR2 from the germline V gene are LNHDA and SQIVND (reference sequence). V was clipped by 7 bases and J by 3 bases, with 16 bases between them. This CDR3 is built from 15 residues.